This T cell receptor (beta chain) stems from a study of Ad26.COV2.S vaccination and SARS-CoV-2 variants. Study results and caveats: Vaccinated and placebo-treated recipients had similar non-spike TCR breadth. Overall T cell responses may have been underestimated by the analyses of TCR breadth and depth. Vaccine recipients posted higher spike-specific TCR breadth than their placebo counterparts.

In the case of this clone: Its antigen remains unknown.

Stated treatment: about 20 received Ad26.COV2.S at low or high dose, single or two shots; about 5 received placebo; per-sample allocation not given. Specimen acquisition occurred on day 63 following the initial vaccine or placebo injection. Germline-derived CDR1 and CDR2 are SGHKS and YYEKEE (reference sequence). Trimming stripped 7 bases from V and 4 bases from J, with 12 bases between. The CDR3 is 14 residues long. Assay used: immunoSEQ multiplex PCR; TCRdb lists only in-frame clones, some missing. The repertoire includes some 320,000 clones, approximately 86% of them detected once, and 1.9% sits in the top ten.

The sequencing here drew on peripheral blood, taken in a trial of Ad26.COV2.S vaccine versus placebo. The sequence derives from a person between 18 and 60 years old who received the Ad26.COV2.S COVID-19 vaccine or a placebo. This sequence joins TRBV5-5 and TRBJ1-6, with D unresolved. This CDR3 reads CASRRGGYNSPLHF. CDR3 DNA: TGTGCCAGCCGGCGGGGAGGGTATAATTCACCCCTCCACTTT.